This is a list of T cell receptor beta chains from one sample in a study of blood T cell repertoires in COVID-19. Only in-frame clones appear in the TCRdb table, and some are missing; sequencing was by immunoSEQ multiplex PCR. The sample has fewer than 350,000 clones, approximately 83% seen once. The source material was peripheral blood. The receptors were sampled from a woman aged 25-40 years who had recovered from COVID-19. Both conserved end residues are part of each CDR3. The D gene is left open where the match is weak. Not all rows give a size; the values are once, few, many and, for expanded clones, a class.

D: TRBD2
V: TRBV5-1
J: TRBJ2-1
size: NA
CDR3: CASSLEVAGLQEQFF
DNA: TGCGCCAGCAGCTTGGAAGTAGCGGGGTTACAAGAGCAGTTCTTC

D: TRBD1
V: TRBV30
J: TRBJ2-7
size: NA
CDR3: CAWSEGDREDEQYF
DNA: TGTGCCTGGAGTGAGGGGGACAGGGAGGACGAGCAGTACTTC

D: NA
V: TRBV25-1
J: TRBJ2-7
size: once
CDR3: CASSDGYEQYF
DNA: TGTGCCAGCAGTGACGGTTACGAGCAGTACTTC

D: NA
V: TRBV27
J: TRBJ1-5
size: NA
CDR3: CASSNTDNQPQHF
DNA: TGTGCCAGCAGTAACACCGACAATCAGCCCCAGCATTTT

D: NA
V: TRBV4-1
J: TRBJ1-4
size: NA
CDR3: CASGNQWGGVGEKLFF
DNA: TGCGCCAGCGGTAACCAGTGGGGGGGCGTGGGTGAAAAACTGTTTTTT

D: NA
V: TRBV27
J: TRBJ2-7
size: NA
CDR3: CASSSGISYEQYF
DNA: TGTGCCAGCAGTTCAGGGATCTCCTACGAGCAGTACTTC

D: TRBD1
V: TRBV4-1
J: TRBJ1-2
size: NA
CDR3: CASSQPGTGDGYTF
DNA: TGCGCCAGCAGCCAACCCGGGACAGGGGATGGCTACACCTTC

D: NA
V: TRBV7-6
J: TRBJ1-5
size: NA
CDR3: CASSLTANQPQHF
DNA: TGTGCCAGCAGCTTAACAGCTAATCAGCCCCAGCATTTT

D: NA
V: TRBV25-1
J: TRBJ2-1
size: NA
CDR3: CASSGQVYNEQFF
DNA: TGTGCCAGCAGTGGACAGGTGTACAATGAGCAGTTCTTC

D: NA
V: TRBV2
J: TRBJ1-4
size: NA
CDR3: CASKQGNEKLFF
DNA: TGTGCCAGCAAACAGGGTAATGAAAAACTGTTTTTT

D: NA
V: TRBV7-9
J: TRBJ1-2
size: few
CDR3: CASSWRASSGNPRDGYTF
DNA: TGTGCCAGCAGTTGGCGGGCTTCCTCGGGGAACCCCCGGGATGGCTACACCTTC

D: NA
V: TRBV6-4
J: TRBJ1-1
size: NA
CDR3: CASSVSAGGGTEAFF
DNA: TGTGCCAGCAGTGTCTCCGCGGGGGGTGGGACTGAAGCTTTCTTT

D: TRBD1
V: TRBV28
J: TRBJ1-2
size: NA
CDR3: CASSYPQRTGDYGYTF
DNA: TGTGCCAGCAGTTACCCCCAGCGGACAGGGGACTATGGCTACACCTTC

D: TRBD1
V: TRBV28
J: TRBJ2-4
size: NA
CDR3: CASSRTYWGQGALAKNIQYF
DNA: TGTGCCAGCAGCCGAACCTACTGGGGACAGGGGGCCCTAGCCAAAAACATTCAGTACTTC

D: NA
V: TRBV7-9
J: TRBJ1-1
size: NA
CDR3: CAASTGPEAFF
DNA: TGTGCCGCCTCTACAGGGCCTGAAGCTTTCTTT

D: TRBD1
V: TRBV30
J: TRBJ1-6
size: NA
CDR3: CAWTRTGASSYNSPLHF
DNA: TGTGCCTGGACCCGGACAGGGGCAAGCTCCTATAATTCACCCCTCCACTTT

D: NA
V: TRBV2
J: TRBJ1-1
size: NA
CDR3: CASIPGGNTEAFF
DNA: TGTGCCAGCATCCCCGGGGGGAACACTGAAGCTTTCTTT

D: NA
V: TRBV5-6
J: TRBJ2-7
size: NA
CDR3: CASSLRGGGPSKQYF
DNA: TGTGCCAGCAGCTTGAGGGGGGGAGGGCCGTCGAAGCAGTACTTC

D: NA
V: TRBV7-8
J: TRBJ1-4
size: NA
CDR3: CASSLALGHLRQGNEKLFF
DNA: TGTGCCAGCAGCCTGGCACTGGGCCATCTAAGGCAGGGTAATGAAAAACTGTTTTTT

D: NA
V: TRBV14
J: TRBJ2-5
size: NA
CDR3: CASNPRAGETQYF
DNA: TGTGCCAGCAATCCCAGGGCGGGGGAGACCCAGTACTTC

D: NA
V: TRBV3-1/TRBV3-2
J: TRBJ1-2
size: NA
CDR3: CASSQDSAIGGKGYTF
DNA: TGTGCCAGCAGCCAAGATTCGGCTATAGGCGGGAAGGGCTACACCTTC

D: TRBD1
V: TRBV27
J: TRBJ1-2
size: NA
CDR3: CASSTTGQGALGYTF
DNA: TGTGCCAGCAGTACAACCGGACAGGGGGCGCTTGGCTACACCTTC

D: TRBD1
V: TRBV11-2
J: TRBJ2-7
size: NA
CDR3: CASSRYRGAYEQYF
DNA: TGTGCCAGCAGTCGATACAGGGGGGCCTACGAGCAGTACTTC

D: TRBD2
V: TRBV28
J: TRBJ2-1
size: NA
CDR3: CASSSLAGTEDEQFF
DNA: TGTGCCAGCAGCTCACTAGCGGGAACCGAGGACGAGCAGTTCTTC

D: TRBD2
V: TRBV6-5
J: TRBJ2-7
size: NA
CDR3: CASSYSGVFSYEQYF
DNA: TGTGCCAGCAGTTATAGCGGGGTCTTCTCCTACGAGCAGTACTTC

D: NA
V: TRBV27
J: TRBJ2-1
size: NA
CDR3: CASSGGDGNNEQFF
DNA: TGTGCCAGCAGTGGAGGGGACGGTAACAATGAGCAGTTCTTC

D: NA
V: TRBV7-3
J: TRBJ1-1
size: NA
CDR3: CASSSQGDTEAFF
DNA: TGTGCCAGCAGCTCCCAGGGTGACACTGAAGCTTTCTTT

D: TRBD2
V: TRBV24-1
J: TRBJ2-1
size: NA
CDR3: CATSEAGGAYNEQFF
DNA: TGTGCCACCAGTGAAGCCGGGGGGGCCTACAATGAGCAGTTCTTC

D: NA
V: TRBV12-3/TRBV12-4
J: TRBJ2-1
size: NA
CDR3: CASSRGVNEQFF
DNA: TGTGCCAGCAGTCGGGGAGTCAATGAGCAGTTCTTC

D: TRBD2
V: TRBV13
J: TRBJ2-3
size: NA
CDR3: CASSKIAGGRADTQYF
DNA: TGTGCCAGCAGCAAGATAGCGGGGGGGCGGGCAGATACGCAGTATTTT

D: TRBD1
V: TRBV5-1
J: TRBJ2-2
size: NA
CDR3: CASSPQTGHNTGELFF
DNA: TGCGCCAGCAGCCCTCAGACAGGGCATAACACCGGGGAGCTGTTTTTT

D: TRBD1
V: TRBV6-5
J: TRBJ2-2
size: NA
CDR3: CASSYSGQGNTGELFF
DNA: TGTGCCAGCAGTTACTCGGGACAGGGGAACACCGGGGAGCTGTTTTTT

D: NA
V: TRBV30
J: TRBJ1-1
size: NA
CDR3: CAWLYYMGTEAFF
DNA: TGTGCCTGGCTTTACTACATGGGCACTGAAGCTTTCTTT

D: NA
V: TRBV5-1
J: TRBJ1-1
size: NA
CDR3: CASSPGIPQTEAFF
DNA: TGCGCCAGCAGCCCGGGGATACCACAGACTGAAGCTTTCTTT

D: TRBD2
V: TRBV9
J: TRBJ2-1
size: NA
CDR3: CASSVEAGPLPNEQFF
DNA: TGTGCCAGCAGCGTAGAAGCGGGACCCCTTCCCAATGAGCAGTTCTTC

D: NA
V: TRBV10-3
J: TRBJ2-2
size: many
CDR3: CAITAGTGELFF
DNA: TGTGCCATAACCGCCGGCACCGGGGAGCTGTTTTTT

D: NA
V: TRBV19
J: TRBJ1-5
size: NA
CDR3: CASSTTAYQPQHF
DNA: TGTGCCAGTAGTACGACAGCTTATCAGCCCCAGCATTTT

D: TRBD2
V: TRBV19
J: TRBJ2-7
size: NA
CDR3: CASSGRGRGSSYEQYF
DNA: TGTGCCAGTAGCGGGAGGGGCAGGGGAAGCTCCTACGAGCAGTACTTC

D: TRBD1
V: TRBV2
J: TRBJ1-2
size: NA
CDR3: CASSIGTALNYGYTF
DNA: TGTGCCAGCAGTATCGGGACAGCATTAAACTATGGCTACACCTTC

D: TRBD2
V: TRBV10-3
J: TRBJ2-2
size: NA
CDR3: CAISSHLAGRGDTGELFF
DNA: TGTGCCATCAGTTCCCACTTAGCGGGAAGGGGGGACACCGGGGAGCTGTTTTTT

D: NA
V: TRBV2
J: TRBJ2-4
size: NA
CDR3: CASNGVMSIQYF
DNA: TGTGCCAGCAATGGAGTTATGAGCATTCAGTACTTC

D: NA
V: TRBV27
J: TRBJ2-3
size: NA
CDR3: CASRLGGVRDTQYF
DNA: TGTGCCAGCCGACTAGGGGGGGTCCGGGATACGCAGTATTTT

D: NA
V: TRBV4-1
J: TRBJ2-6
size: once
CDR3: CASSMAPGANVLTF
DNA: TGCGCCAGCAGTATGGCCCCTGGGGCCAACGTCCTGACTTTC

D: NA
V: TRBV5-4
J: TRBJ2-5
size: NA
CDR3: CASSRDRETQYF
DNA: TGTGCCAGCAGCCGTGACAGAGAGACCCAGTACTTC

D: NA
V: TRBV10-3
J: TRBJ2-7
size: many
CDR3: CAISEVEGAYEQYF
DNA: TGTGCCATCAGTGAGGTGGAGGGGGCGTACGAGCAGTACTTC

D: NA
V: TRBV11-2
J: TRBJ2-3
size: NA
CDR3: CASSLDRSRRDTQYF
DNA: TGTGCCAGCAGCTTAGATCGGTCTAGAAGAGATACGCAGTATTTT

D: NA
V: TRBV19
J: TRBJ1-5
size: once
CDR3: CASSIDGQGSQPQHF
DNA: TGTGCCAGTAGTATAGATGGGCAGGGATCTCAGCCCCAGCATTTT

D: TRBD2
V: TRBV9
J: TRBJ2-5
size: once
CDR3: CASSVGWITVAGGPRETQYF
DNA: TGTGCCAGCAGCGTAGGATGGATAACGGTAGCGGGAGGGCCGAGGGAGACCCAGTACTTC

D: NA
V: TRBV10-3
J: TRBJ2-3
size: once
CDR3: CAITVAGSDTQYF
DNA: TGTGCCATCACTGTGGCAGGGTCAGATACGCAGTATTTT

D: TRBD1
V: TRBV6-5
J: TRBJ2-7
size: NA
CDR3: CASSRTHRGPYEQYF
DNA: TGTGCCAGCTCTCGTACGCACAGGGGTCCATACGAGCAGTACTTC

D: TRBD1
V: TRBV15
J: TRBJ2-7
size: NA
CDR3: CATSSRGQGRSAYEQYF
DNA: TGTGCCACCAGCAGCCGGGGACAGGGACGTTCGGCCTACGAGCAGTACTTC

D: NA
V: TRBV7-2
J: TRBJ2-1
size: NA
CDR3: CASSLRSGPNFF
DNA: TGTGCCAGCAGCTTACGGAGTGGCCCTAACTTCTTC

D: TRBD2
V: TRBV28
J: TRBJ2-4
size: NA
CDR3: CASSPGLAGLLAKNIQYF
DNA: TGTGCCAGCAGTCCTGGACTAGCGGGCCTACTAGCCAAAAACATTCAGTACTTC

D: TRBD1
V: TRBV10-1
J: TRBJ1-1
size: NA
CDR3: CASSDRGPSEAFF
DNA: TGCGCCAGCAGTGACAGGGGGCCTTCTGAAGCTTTCTTT

D: NA
V: TRBV5-6
J: TRBJ1-3
size: NA
CDR3: CASSLSGVYLGNTIYF
DNA: TGTGCCAGCAGCTTGTCAGGGGTTTATCTTGGAAACACCATATATTTT

D: TRBD2
V: TRBV28
J: TRBJ2-4
size: NA
CDR3: CASSLSGTSGSAKNIQYF
DNA: TGTGCCAGCAGTTTATCCGGGACTAGCGGGAGCGCCAAAAACATTCAGTACTTC

D: TRBD2
V: TRBV6-1
J: TRBJ2-1
size: NA
CDR3: CASSDGLAAQNEQFF
DNA: TGTGCCAGCAGTGATGGGCTAGCGGCTCAAAATGAGCAGTTCTTC